This T cell receptor beta chain is from a study of T-cell reconstitution after alpha-beta-depleted transplantation in children. Unique molecular identifiers were used to barcode this TCRbeta library. In TCRdb, the PCR reads were re-called with MiXCR into one record per CDR3 protein. The data hold approximately 510,000 distinct CDR3 sequences, with about a sixth observed a single time. The CDR3 runs to 13 residues. Germline CDR1 SGHTA, CDR2 FQGNSA. The V and J ends lost 4 bases and 6 bases respectively, with 12 bases between them. Sequenced here: PBMCs from the stem cell graft donor, sampled from the stem cell graft. The sequence derives from a human donor who donated a stem cell graft to a child with acute lymphoblastic leukemia. V usage is TRBV7-2 and J usage is TRBJ1-2; D not resolved. The CDR3 coding sequence is TGTGCCAGCAGCTCTGGGGAGCATAATGGCTACACCTTC. Residues: CASSSGEHNGYTF. Looking up the rest from reference TRBV7-2 and TRBJ1-2 gives the full variable domain: GAGVSQSPSNKVTEKGKDVELRCDPISGHTALYWYRQSLGQGLEFLIYFQGNSAPDKSGLPSDRFSAERTGGSVSTLTIQRTQQEDSAVYLCASSSGEHNGYTFGSGTRLTVV.